The 6 T cell receptor beta chains below all came from one sample that was sequenced in a study of a mutant IDH1 vaccine in newly diagnosed glioma. The time point: week 47, end of study. What each vaccine dose contained was 300 ug of mutant IDH1 20-mer peptide, accompanied by topical imiquimod. TCRdb keeps only in-frame clones here, not all; method: immunoSEQ multiplex PCR. The repertoire consists of 56,000 or so clones, with 76% occurring once and the leading ten covering around 4.6%. For these receptors, no antigen is known. Sequenced here: PBMCs, sampled from a glioma patient whose treatment included an IDH1 peptide vaccine. These receptors all come from a middle-aged woman with glioma. Some clones in this sample may be carry-over from other donors' samples.

This clone was seen more than once but under ten times. The genes are TRBV30 and TRBJ1-2; 8 nucleotides agree with TRBD1. CDR3 length: 10 residues. Germline lookup yields CDR1 GTSNPN and CDR2 SVGIG (reference sequence). With V trimmed by 8 bases and J by 8 bases, 4 bases remained unmatched. The CDR3 loop reads CAATGEGYTF. Written as DNA, the CDR3 is TGTGCCGCGACAGGGGAAGGCTACACCTTC.

The J gene is TRBJ1-6, the V gene TRBV30; perhaps TRBD1 as D (6 bases). This CDR3 has 15 residues. V gave up 4 bases and J gave up 7 bases, with 17 bases separating them. The V gene's germline CDR1 is GTSNPN and CDR2 SVGIG (reference sequence). The CDR3, as DNA: TGTGCCTGGACCGGGACGGGGGCCGAGAATTCACCCCTCCACTTT. Amino acids: CAWTGTGAENSPLHF.

The J gene is TRBJ2-7, the V gene TRBV30; 10 nucleotides align to TRBD2. The CDR3 spans 15 residues. Trimming cost V 0 bases and J 3 bases; bases outside gene matches: 5. CDR1 is GTSNPN and CDR2 is SVGIG in the germline V gene (reference sequence). CDR3: CAWSVPGTSDYEQYF. CDR3 in DNA: TGTGCCTGGAGTGTACCAGGGACTAGCGACTACGAGCAGTACTTC.

The J gene is TRBJ1-4, the V gene TRBV13, with unresolved D. Germline CDR1 is PRHDT and CDR2 is FYEKMQ (reference sequence). The CDR3 is made up of 13 amino acids. V was cut by 4 bases and J by 3 bases, with 6 bases left in between. CDR3 nucleotides: TGTGCCAGCAGCTCCGACCCTAATGAAAAACTGTTTTTT. Its translation is CASSSDPNEKLFF.

The chain combines TRBV28 with TRBJ2-7; D is unclear. Germline V lookup: CDR1 MDHEN, CDR2 SYDVKM. This CDR3 is 13 amino acids long. V lost 6 bases, J lost 6 bases, and 15 bases lay in between. CDR3 coding DNA: TGTGCCAGCAGCCCCCCTCTATGGGGCGAGCAGTACTTC. Amino acids: CASSPPLWGEQYF.

This clone was observed a few times. V usage is TRBV30 and J usage is TRBJ1-6; D gene unclear. The CDR3 loop spans 13 amino acids. CDR1 is GTSNPN, CDR2 SVGIG, per germline (reference sequence). The CDR3 DNA reads TGTGCTGGGGAGCGGGGAAATAATTCACCCCTCCACTTT. Encoded protein: CAGERGNNSPLHF.